This T cell receptor (beta chain) was sequenced for a study of OX40 agonist ivuxolimab in advanced cancers. Study details: The diagnoses of dose-escalation patients were hepatocellular carcinoma, melanoma, renal cell or head and neck cancer. Among those enrolled, mean age was 60 years (range about 23 to 85) and about 79% were male. Whole-study findings and limits: CD4+ T cells averaged fewer expanded clones than CD8+ T cells.

Sequencing was performed with immunoSEQ multiplex PCR; in TCRdb, only in-frame clones are kept and a portion is missing. This table holds 70,000 to 80,000 clones, roughly 86% found once. This clone was found a few times. Its antigen is undetermined. The sequences come from CD4+ or CD8+ T cells sorted from blood, collected in a trial of the OX40 agonist ivuxolimab. The source of this sequence is an adult with an advanced solid tumor such as melanoma, head and neck, liver or kidney cancer.

In DNA, the CDR3 is TGTGCCACCAAAGTAAGGGGGGCGAATACCCCTCAGTACTTC. This encodes CATKVRGANTPQYF. The rearrangement uses TRBV19 and TRBJ2-7; either TRBD1 or TRBD2 may fit D (6 bases each). The germline gives CDR1 LNHDA, CDR2 SQIVND (reference sequence). The CDR3 sequence is 14 residues long. Between the trimmed V and J ends, which lost 10 bases and 10 bases, there was a span of 26 bases.